This TCR beta chain was recorded in a study of glioma-infiltrating T cells after dendritic cell vaccination. In the study overall: Dendritic cell vaccine was injected intradermally three times, biweekly.

TCRdb keeps only in-frame clones here, not all; method: immunoSEQ multiplex PCR. The sample has 90,000 or so clones, about 85% seen once. This CDR3 is 14 amino acids long. V was shortened by 6 bases and J by 3 bases, with 15 bases between the two germline ends. From germline, CDR1 is SNHLY and CDR2 FYNNEI. This specimen consisted of blood, obtained before dendritic cell vaccination. The genes are TRBV2 and TRBJ2-7; the D gene is possibly TRBD1 (6 bases). This sequence was found in a human donor with glioblastoma. The CDR3 sequence: CASRAAGDVYEQYF. CDR3 sequence (DNA): TGTGCCAGCAGGGCGGCAGGGGATGTCTACGAGCAGTACTTC.